This T cell receptor (beta chain) was captured in a study of blood T cell repertoires in COVID-19 (dated by TCRdb to 2018 to 2021). Regarding the study in general: Samples covering the acute and convalescent phases of COVID-19 were provided by collaborators in the United States, Italy and Spain. The material from the prospective study consisted of cDNA or gDNA derived from T cells, B-cell-depleted T cells, or PBMCs. Subjects who had been exposed to COVID-19, were actively infected with it, or had recovered from it provided the deeply sampled blood TCRbeta repertoires that made up the dataset. A freely available public database, intended as a resource for researchers studying the immune response to SARS-CoV-2, is where the repertoires were released. Samples were obtained from the ongoing ImmuneRACE study (first 160 participants) and from 1,254 subjects provided by 6 global collaborators. The sample metadata nearly always contained a de-identified subject ID, COVID-19 status, age in years and sex. Where HLA class I and class II types were available, the types were taken from metadata supplied by the sample provider, not from assay-based typing. Overall study outcomes, separate from this receptor: The amount of clinical and demographic metadata varied by source and participant and was provided uncurated.

TCRbeta CDR3 regions were amplified from genomic DNA by means of the immunoSEQ Assay, a bias-controlled multiplex PCR. Regarding the original processing steps: The number of nucleated cells in each sample was estimated from the amplification of reference gene primers within the assay. To quantify the absolute abundance of each unique TCRbeta CDR3 rearrangement, sequence reads were collapsed and filtered. For each sample, productive Simpson clonality was calculated as the square root of Simpson's diversity index across productive rearrangements. Imported from immuneACCESS, the table was reduced by TCRdb to in-frame sequences with V and J called. These copies leave out some clones; in studies compared against another copy, an unresolved V gene accounts for under half, and the cause of the remainder is not known. V, J and clone size are those of that table, while D and trimming were read from the DNA. This sample has 50,000 to 65,000 clones in its table, and over 60% of those were observed once. The ten largest account for roughly 4.9% of the sample.

A word on this clone: It lacks a known antigen. Per-nucleotide qualities are absent, and no much larger clonotype sits a single base away.

One collaborating source in Seattle enrolled patients during active infection and followed them longitudinally through the course of disease. Each collaborating institution followed its own protocols to collect whole blood in K2EDTA tubes. For TCRbeta analysis, collaborators shipped samples as frozen whole blood, isolated PBMCs, or DNA extracted from either of those sample types. Taken from cysteine to phenylalanine, the CDR3 has 14 residues. The CDR3 DNA has 42 bases and is translated from base 1. From V the trimming removes 7 bases and from J it removes 7 bases, while the gene matches leave 7 bases of the junction unaccounted for. The germline V gene provides CDR1 MRHNA and CDR2 SNTAGT.

This sequence uses TRBV6-4 and TRBJ1-1, and 12 junctional nucleotides match TRBD1. Sample: peripheral blood. The sequence was collected from a woman in her 70s with COVID-19, enrolled during active disease. CDR3 sequence: CASKGQGAGGEAFF. The nucleotide sequence is given as TGTGCCAGCAAGGGACAGGGGGCAGGCGGTGAAGCTTTCTTT.